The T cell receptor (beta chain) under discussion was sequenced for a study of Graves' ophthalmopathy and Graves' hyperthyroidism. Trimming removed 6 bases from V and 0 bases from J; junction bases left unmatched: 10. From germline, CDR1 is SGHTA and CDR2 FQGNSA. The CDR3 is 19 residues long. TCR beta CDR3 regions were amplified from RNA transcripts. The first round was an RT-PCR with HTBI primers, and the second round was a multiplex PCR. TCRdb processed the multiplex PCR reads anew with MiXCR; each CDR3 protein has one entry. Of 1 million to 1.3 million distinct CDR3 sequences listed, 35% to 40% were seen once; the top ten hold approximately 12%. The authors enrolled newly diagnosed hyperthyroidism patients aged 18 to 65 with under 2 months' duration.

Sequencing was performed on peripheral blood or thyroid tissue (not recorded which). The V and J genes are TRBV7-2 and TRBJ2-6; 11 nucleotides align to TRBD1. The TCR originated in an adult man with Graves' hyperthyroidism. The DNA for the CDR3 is TGTGCCAGCAGTACCCTCGGGACAGGGGGGGTCTCTGGGGCCAACGTCCTGACTTTC. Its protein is CASSTLGTGGVSGANVLTF.